Shown below are 2 T cell receptor beta chains from a single sample sequenced in a study of T cell repertoires in cytomegalovirus infection. One entry per CDR3 protein, called by TCRdb with MiXCR from the reads. The data hold 210,000 or so distinct CDR3 sequences, with around 6.2% observed a single time. Sequenced material: PBMCs. Source of these receptors: a human donor in good health (CMV status not recorded). Some clones in this sample may be carry-over from other donors' samples.

This clonotype has ten or more counts. One junction end disagrees with the germline gene, perhaps due to a read error. The chain couples TRBV4-1 to TRBJ1-1, with D tentatively TRBD1 (6 bases). The CDR3 covers 12 residues. Germline V gene sequence: CDR1 MGHRA, CDR2 YSYEKL. CDR3: CASSGSYGQPHF. In DNA form, the CDR3 reads TGCGCCAGCAGCGGATCATACGGACAGCCTCACTTT.

This clonotype was picked up many times. The chain recombines TRBV7-9 with TRBJ1-1; D ambiguous. The V gene lost 5 bases and the J gene lost 1 base, with 5 bases spanning the gap. This CDR3 has 12 amino acids. The germline V gene encodes CDR1 SEHNR and CDR2 FQNEAQ (reference sequence). CDR3 sequence: CASSVGNTEAFF. In DNA form, the CDR3 reads TGTGCCAGCAGCGTCGGGAACACTGAAGCTTTCTTT.